This passage covers 32 T cell receptor beta chains from one sample sequenced in a study of T cell responses to AZD1222 COVID-19 vaccine. This table comes from immunoSEQ multiplex PCR, and its TCRdb copy is limited to in-frame clones, with some not included. The sample yields about 180,000 clones, approximately 92% seen once. Source: peripheral blood, taken 28 days after the second dose of the MenACWY control vaccine. These receptors all come from an adult who received the MenACWY meningococcal vaccine as a control.

This sequence joins TRBV5-5 and TRBJ1-2; TRBD1 matches at 8 bases. CDR1 is SGHKS and CDR2 is YYEKEE in the germline V gene (reference sequence). The CDR3 totals 16 residues. J lost 3 bases, V lost 2 bases, and 9 bases had no gene match. In DNA form, the CDR3 reads TGTGCCAGCAGCTTAACCCCAGGGGGCGCTGACTATGGCTACACCTTC. Amino acid sequence: CASSLTPGGADYGYTF.

The rearrangement uses TRBV27 and TRBJ2-5; 13 bases are shared with TRBD2. Unmatched junction bases numbered 9, after V lost 3 bases and J lost 5 bases. Germline lookup yields CDR1 MNHEY and CDR2 SMNVEV (reference sequence). The CDR3 spans 17 residues. CDR3 region: CASSLWTSGGVGETQYF. CDR3 bases: TGTGCCAGCAGTTTGTGGACTAGCGGGGGTGTCGGCGAGACCCAGTACTTC.

This chain's CDR3 is CASSLGGQFYGYTF. For the CDR3, the DNA is TGCGCCAGCAGCTTGGGGGGACAGTTCTATGGCTACACCTTC. V and J are TRBV5-1 and TRBJ1-2, with TRBD1 matching over 7 bases. The J segment lost 4 bases and the V segment lost 0 bases, leaving 3 bases of the junction unmatched. Germline-derived CDR1 and CDR2 are SGHRS and YFSETQ. This CDR3 is built from 14 residues.

The chain carries TRBV5-6 and TRBJ2-5; D unresolved. The CDR3 has 12 residues. V lost 1 base to trimming and J lost 2 bases, with 3 bases between them. Germline CDR1 and CDR2: SGHDT and YYEEEE. The CDR3 sequence: CASSLKQETQYF. In DNA, the CDR3 is TGTGCCAGCAGCTTGAAGCAAGAGACCCAGTACTTC.

This chain connects TRBV30 to TRBJ2-2, with D unresolved. The CDR3 extends over 13 amino acids. V shed 2 bases and J shed 4 bases, with 8 bases lying between them. In germline, CDR1 is GTSNPN, CDR2 SVGIG (reference sequence). The CDR3 region is CAWSLTVTGELFF. The DNA of the CDR3 is TGTGCCTGGAGTCTTACGGTCACCGGGGAGCTGTTTTTT.

The V and J genes are TRBV7-9 and TRBJ1-6, with D hard to call. The germline gives CDR1 SEHNR, CDR2 FQNEAQ (reference sequence). Trimming stripped 3 bases from V and 9 bases from J, with 15 bases between. The CDR3 contains 15 residues. CDR3 protein: CASSLWGRDTSPLHF. CDR3 DNA: TGTGCCAGCAGCTTGTGGGGTCGGGATACTTCACCCCTCCACTTT.

This CDR3 is CSVEVGAVTGELFF. DNA of the CDR3: TGCAGCGTTGAAGTCGGGGCAGTGACCGGGGAGCTGTTTTTT. The chain uses TRBV29-1 and TRBJ2-2; D tentatively reads TRBD1 or TRBD2 (5 bases each). The CDR3 covers 14 residues. CDR1 and CDR2 (germline): SQVTM, ANQGSEA. V lost 1 base to trimming and J lost 5 bases, with 11 bases between them.

The V gene is TRBV5-1, the J gene TRBJ2-5, with 9 bases identical to TRBD2. Germline values: CDR1 SGHRS, CDR2 YFSETQ. The CDR3 extends over 16 amino acids. Trimming cost V 2 bases and J 5 bases; bases outside gene matches: 10. The CDR3 loop reads CASSFGAGGTGETQYF. CDR3 DNA sequence: TGCGCCAGCAGCTTCGGAGCGGGGGGAACAGGGGAGACCCAGTACTTC.

This chain joins TRBV5-1 and TRBJ1-4; unclear D gene. Germline CDR1 reads SGHRS; CDR2 reads YFSETQ. Trimming removed 4 bases from V and 0 bases from J, with 22 bases in between. The CDR3 totals 19 residues. CDR3 nucleotide sequence: TGCGCCAGCAGCCCGCGGCGCGGCAGGACCTTTGCAACTAATGAAAAACTGTTTTTT. This gives the protein CASSPRRGRTFATNEKLFF.

The genes are TRBV5-1 and TRBJ1-6; no clear D. The CDR3 runs 16 residues. V dropped 0 bases and J dropped 5 bases, with 12 bases sitting between them. Germline V gene lookup returns CDR1 SGHRS and CDR2 YFSETQ. The CDR3 nucleotides read TGCGCCAGCAGCTTGGATAGGGTCGAAAATAATTCACCCCTCCACTTT. Residues: CASSLDRVENNSPLHF. Together with reference TRBV5-1 and TRBJ1-6, the CDR3 gives the full variable domain: KAGVTQTPRYLIKTRGQQVTLSCSPISGHRSVSWYQQTPGQGLQFLFEYFSETQRNKGNFPGRFSGRQFSNSRSEMNVSTLELGDSALYLCASSLDRVENNSPLHFGNGTRLTVT.

The rearrangement links TRBV5-4 to TRBJ2-7; a weak D match, TRBD2 (6 bases). V was cut by 3 bases and J by 3 bases, with 16 bases left in between. Germline CDR1 is SGHNT and CDR2 is YYREEE (reference sequence). The CDR3 covers 15 residues. The CDR3 here is CASSSYNRGNYEQYF. DNA for the CDR3: TGTGCCAGCAGCTCCTACAACCGGGGGAACTACGAGCAGTACTTC.

The chain joins TRBV6-2 or TRBV6-3 to TRBJ2-7; unclear D gene. The CDR3 extends over 14 amino acids. Trimming left V 2 bases short and J 2 bases short, with 10 bases between. Germline-derived CDR1 and CDR2 are MNHEY and SVGEGT. The CDR3 sequence: CASSYDQVPYEQYF. In nucleotides, the CDR3 is TGTGCCAGCAGTTACGATCAGGTACCCTACGAGCAGTACTTC.

The chain joins TRBV6-5 to TRBJ2-3; 9 bases agree with TRBD2. The CDR3 length is 16 residues. Unmatched junction bases numbered 8, after V lost 2 bases and J lost 5 bases. Per the germline V gene, CDR1 is MNHEY and CDR2 is SVGAGI. CDR3 nucleotides: TGTGCCAGCAGTTACGTCGGCGGGGGGGCAAGAGATACGCAGTATTTT. It yields the protein CASSYVGGGARDTQYF.

This clone was counted a single time. The rearrangement links TRBV2 to TRBJ2-3; 12 nucleotides line up with TRBD2. V shed 6 bases and J 0 bases; nucleotides not matched to a gene: 7. This CDR3 contains 17 residues. Germline V gene sequence: CDR1 SNHLY, CDR2 FYNNEI. CDR3 loop: CASRTSGGRTSTDTQYF. The CDR3 DNA follows: TGTGCCAGCAGGACTAGCGGGGGCCGAACTAGCACAGATACGCAGTATTTT.

This clone was picked up one time. The chain links TRBV20-1 to TRBJ1-1, with unresolved D. Germline assignment: CDR1 DFQATT and CDR2 SNEGSKA (reference sequence). Deletions cut 3 bases from V and 6 bases from J, with 5 bases between. This CDR3 region has 10 residues. The CDR3 sequence is CSASVAEAFF. As DNA, the CDR3 is TGCAGTGCTAGTGTGGCTGAAGCTTTCTTT.

V usage is TRBV2 and J usage is TRBJ2-1; 8 bases match TRBD1. The CDR3 length is 15 residues. CDR1 is SNHLY and CDR2 is FYNNEI in the germline V gene. Unmatched junction bases numbered 11, after V lost 7 bases and J lost 6 bases. The DNA of the CDR3 is TGTGCCAGCATTCATCAGGGGGCCAAAGGCAATGAGCAGTTCTTC. As protein: CASIHQGAKGNEQFF. Filled out from reference TRBV2 and TRBJ2-1, the complete variable domain reads EPEVTQTPSHQVTQMGQEVILRCVPISNHLYFYWYRQILGQKVEFLVSFYNNEISEKSEIFDDQFSVERPDGSNFTLKIRSTKLEDSAMYFCASIHQGAKGNEQFFGPGTRLTVL.

The V and J genes are TRBV6-2 or TRBV6-3 and TRBJ1-2; D is undetermined. Germline V gives CDR1 MNHEY, CDR2 SVGEGT. The CDR3 has 17 residues. The V end was cut by 5 bases, the J end by 8 bases, with 27 bases between. CDR3 nucleotide sequence: TGTGCCAGCAGTCGCCCTGGTACGCGTCCGGGCGAATTGGGCTACACCTTC. Translated: CASSRPGTRPGELGYTF.

V and J are TRBV4-1 and TRBJ2-3, with D uncertain. The V end was cut by 0 bases, the J end by 6 bases, with 7 bases between. The germline V gene encodes CDR1 MGHRA and CDR2 YSYEKL. CDR3 length equals 13 residues. CDR3 in amino acids: CASSQDRVDTQYF. CDR3 DNA sequence: TGCGCCAGCAGCCAAGACAGAGTGGATACGCAGTATTTT.

V gene TRBV29-1 combines with J gene TRBJ2-3; tentatively, D is TRBD1 or TRBD2 (5 bases each). CDR3 length equals 13 residues. Trimming stripped 4 bases from V and 0 bases from J, with 8 bases between. The V gene's germline CDR1 is SQVTM and CDR2 ANQGSEA. Written as DNA, the CDR3 is TGCAGCGTTGGAGGGACGAGCACAGATACGCAGTATTTT. It translates to CSVGGTSTDTQYF.

This sequence joins TRBV6-5 and TRBJ2-3; D call uncertain. The germline V and J ends were trimmed by 1 base and 2 bases, with 10 bases remaining between them. Germline V gives CDR1 MNHEY, CDR2 SVGAGI. The CDR3 is 15 residues long. The CDR3 bases are TGTGCCAGCAGTTACTACGTCACTAACACAGATACGCAGTATTTT. It is translated as CASSYYVTNTDTQYF.

Notes on this clone: Other DNA sequences from this sample encode an identical CDR3 as well. The chain couples TRBV3-1 (or the pseudogene TRBV3-2) to TRBJ1-1; the D is unclear. Trimming cost V 4 bases and J 6 bases, with 6 bases left between them. CDR3 size: 11 residues. The germline V gene has CDR1 LGHDT and CDR2 YNNKEL (reference sequence). CDR3 protein: CASSRGSEAFF. The CDR3 nucleotides read TGTGCCAGCAGCCGTGGATCTGAAGCTTTCTTT.

This chain uses TRBV28 with TRBJ1-4; D perhaps matches TRBD1 (6 bases). Trimming left V 6 bases short and J 7 bases short, with 21 bases between. The germline CDR1 and CDR2 sequences are MDHEN and SYDVKM. The CDR3 spans 16 residues. The CDR3 coding sequence is TGTGCCAGCAGATCGCTCATCAGGGGAGTGAGTGAAAAACTGTTTTTT. Translated: CASRSLIRGVSEKLFF.

The chain couples TRBV19 to TRBJ1-6, with D unresolved. The CDR3 extends over 14 amino acids. The germline CDR1 and CDR2 sequences are LNHDA and SQIVND (reference sequence). V shed 5 bases and J shed 8 bases, with 13 bases lying between them. The CDR3 is CASSAFVSDSPLHF. CDR3 nucleotide sequence: TGTGCCAGTAGTGCTTTTGTTAGCGATTCACCCCTCCACTTT.

The sample holds one count of this clone. The rearrangement joins TRBV27 to TRBJ2-2, with D perhaps assigned TRBD1 or TRBD2 (6 bases each). This CDR3 spans 16 amino acids. The V and J ends lost 3 bases and 5 bases respectively, with 16 bases between them. Germline V gene lookup returns CDR1 MNHEY and CDR2 SMNVEV (reference sequence). This CDR3 reads CASSFGLGGSTGELFF. CDR3 in DNA: TGTGCCAGCAGTTTCGGACTGGGGGGCTCGACCGGGGAGCTGTTTTTT.

This clone has only one observation. The chain combines TRBV6-5 with TRBJ2-5; TRBD2 matches at 10 bases. The CDR3 loop spans 16 amino acids. The trim removed 4 bases at V and 5 bases at J, leaving 10 bases unmatched. CDR1 MNHEY and CDR2 SVGAGI come from the germline V gene. The CDR3: CASSSGLAAVGETQYF. The CDR3, as DNA: TGTGCCAGCAGTTCTGGACTAGCGGCGGTCGGGGAGACCCAGTACTTC.

The chain is built from TRBV18 and TRBJ2-1; 7 bases match TRBD1. CDR3 length: 15 amino acids. V gave up 1 base and J gave up 14 bases; unmatched junction bases: 14. CDR1 KGHSH and CDR2 LQKENI come from the germline V gene. The CDR3, as DNA: TGTGCCAGCTCACCACTCACAGGGGCCGATCGCATCGAGTTCTTC. Translation gives CASSPLTGADRIEFF.

The chain has TRBV7-6 and TRBJ1-5; D is possibly TRBD1 (5 bases). Looked up from germline, CDR1 is SGHVS and CDR2 is FNYEAQ. CDR3 length: 16 amino acids. The V gene lost 5 bases and the J gene lost 10 bases, with 24 bases spanning the gap. Written as DNA, the CDR3 is TGTGCCAGCAGCCCCCCCTGTGCAGGGCCCACTTTTCCCCAGCATTTT. Protein: CASSPPCAGPTFPQHF.

As to this clone: At one of its ends the junction is not consistent with the germline gene, which may arise from a read error. The chain joins TRBV5-1 to TRBJ1-4; D is unresolved. This CDR3 spans 15 amino acids. Germline V lookup: CDR1 SGHRS, CDR2 YFSETQ. CDR3 in amino acids: CASSLVSGSYEKLFF. CDR3 coding DNA: TGCGCCAGCAGTTTGGTGTCGGGGTCGTATGAAAAACTGTTTTTT.

The gene calls are TRBV7-2 and TRBJ1-2, with D possibly TRBD1 on 6 matching bases. This CDR3 contains 16 residues. Trimming removed 3 bases from V and 1 base from J, with 15 bases in between. Germline-derived CDR1 and CDR2 are SGHTA and FQGNSA. Here the CDR3 DNA reads TGTGCCAGCAGCTTCGGTGGACAGACTTTTAACTATGGCTACACCTTC. This codes for CASSFGGQTFNYGYTF.

The gene calls are TRBV9 and TRBJ1-2; D not certain. CDR1 is SGDLS, CDR2 YYNGEE, per germline. The V end was cut by 4 bases, the J end by 4 bases, with 17 bases between. The CDR3 runs to 15 residues. The CDR3 spells CASSTRTGGSYGYTF. CDR3 bases: TGTGCCAGCAGCACCCGGACGGGAGGTTCCTATGGCTACACCTTC.

The chain is built from TRBV3-1 (or the pseudogene TRBV3-2) and TRBJ1-1; TRBD1 agrees at 7 bases. V trimming: 5 bases; J trimming: 4 bases; junction bases outside the gene matches: 4. The germline V gene has CDR1 LGHDT and CDR2 YNNKEL (reference sequence). The CDR3 is made up of 13 amino acids. This CDR3 is CASSETGFTEAFF. The CDR3 nucleotides are TGTGCCAGCAGCGAGACAGGGTTCACTGAAGCTTTCTTT.

J is TRBJ1-1 and V is TRBV7-3; D is unclear. The CDR3 sequence is 13 residues long. V lost 5 bases and J lost 0, with 7 bases in between. Germline values: CDR1 SGHTA, CDR2 FQGTGA. The CDR3 coding sequence is TGTGCCAGCAGCCCGTACCTGAACACTGAAGCTTTCTTT. Encoded protein: CASSPYLNTEAFF.